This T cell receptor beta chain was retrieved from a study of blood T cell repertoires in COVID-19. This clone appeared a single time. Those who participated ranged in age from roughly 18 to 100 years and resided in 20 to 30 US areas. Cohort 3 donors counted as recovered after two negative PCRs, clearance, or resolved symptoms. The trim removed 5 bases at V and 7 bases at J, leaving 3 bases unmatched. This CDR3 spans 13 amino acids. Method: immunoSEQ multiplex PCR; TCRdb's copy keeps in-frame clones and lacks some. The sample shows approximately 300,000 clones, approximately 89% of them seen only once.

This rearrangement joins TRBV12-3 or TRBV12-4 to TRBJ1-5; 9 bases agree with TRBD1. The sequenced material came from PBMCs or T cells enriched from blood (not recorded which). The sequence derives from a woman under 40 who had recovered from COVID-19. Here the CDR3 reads CASSAQGAQPQHF. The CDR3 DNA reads TGTGCCAGCAGTGCACAGGGGGCACAGCCCCAGCATTTT.